This TCR beta chain was sequenced in a study of OX40 agonist ivuxolimab in advanced cancers. About the research overall: Prior therapy, whether anti-PD-1, anti-PD-L1 or anti-CTLA-4, was allowed, and about 39% had some.

Clones were sequenced by immunoSEQ multiplex PCR, and TCRdb holds only the in-frame ones, with some missing. The sample includes 82,000 or so clones, over 85% of them seen just once. Trimming cost V 7 bases and J 4 bases, with 13 bases left between them. This CDR3 is built from 14 residues. CDR1 and CDR2 (germline): SEHNR, FQNEAQ (reference sequence). Blood was sampled at baseline, cycle 4 day 1, and cycle 7 day 1. Details on this clone: The antigen is unknown.

Study-wide results and caveats: CD4+ and CD8+ blood T cells expanded clonally by week 6 at 0.1 to 3.0 mg/kg.

This receptor was taken from an adult with an advanced solid tumor such as melanoma, head and neck, liver or kidney cancer. The input for sequencing was CD4+ or CD8+ T cells sorted from blood, taken in a trial of the OX40 agonist ivuxolimab. The V call is TRBV7-9, the J call TRBJ1-4, with D uncertain. DNA of the CDR3: TGTGCCAGCAACAACGTCCCGGTTAATGAAAAACTGTTTTTT. Amino acids: CASNNVPVNEKLFF. The entire variable domain, with the rest obtained from reference TRBV7-9 and TRBJ1-4, is as follows: DTGVSQNPRHKITKRGQNVTFRCDPISEHNRLYWYRQTLGQGPEFLTYFQNEAQLEKSRLLSDRFSAERPKGSFSTLEIQRTEQGDSAMYLCASNNVPVNEKLFFGSGTQLSVL.